The present T cell receptor (beta chain) was sequenced within a study of T cell changes during pregnancy in multiple sclerosis. The CDR3 totals 13 residues. Germline loops: CDR1 SGHNT, CDR2 YYREEE (reference sequence). Trimming left V 0 bases short and J 7 bases short, with 8 bases between. Produced via immunoSEQ multiplex PCR; TCRdb's table is partial and in-frame only. The sample gives 35,000 or so clones, roughly nine tenths of which show up once; 0.65% to 0.95% is in the top ten. This chain connects TRBV5-4 to TRBJ1-5, with D unclear. The sequences come from CD4+ T cells from peripheral blood mononuclear cells, collected after pregnancy. The clonotype originates from a female donor in good health, enrolled as a control in a pregnancy study. The CDR3 bases are TGTGCCAGCAGCTTGGGAGTGGGCCAGCCCCAGCATTTT. It yields the protein CASSLGVGQPQHF.